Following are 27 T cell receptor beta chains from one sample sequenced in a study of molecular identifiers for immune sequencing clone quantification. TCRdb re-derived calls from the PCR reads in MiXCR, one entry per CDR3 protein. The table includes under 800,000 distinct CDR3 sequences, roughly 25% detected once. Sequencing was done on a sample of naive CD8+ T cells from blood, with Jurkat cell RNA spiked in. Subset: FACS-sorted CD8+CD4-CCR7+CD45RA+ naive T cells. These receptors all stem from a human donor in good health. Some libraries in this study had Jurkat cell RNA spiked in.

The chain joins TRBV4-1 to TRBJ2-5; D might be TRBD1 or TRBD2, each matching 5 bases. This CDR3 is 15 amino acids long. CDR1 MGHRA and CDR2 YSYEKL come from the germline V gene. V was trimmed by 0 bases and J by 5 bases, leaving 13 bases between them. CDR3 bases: TGCGCCAGCAGCCAAGAAGAATGGGACGGGGAGACCCAGTACTTC. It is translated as CASSQEEWDGETQYF.

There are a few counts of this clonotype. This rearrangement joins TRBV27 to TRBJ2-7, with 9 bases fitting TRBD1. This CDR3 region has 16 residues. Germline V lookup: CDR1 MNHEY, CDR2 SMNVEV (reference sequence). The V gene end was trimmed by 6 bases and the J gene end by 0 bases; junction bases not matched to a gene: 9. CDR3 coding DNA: TGTGCCAGCAGACCCGGGACAGGGCTAAGCTCCTACGAGCAGTACTTC. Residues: CASRPGTGLSSYEQYF.

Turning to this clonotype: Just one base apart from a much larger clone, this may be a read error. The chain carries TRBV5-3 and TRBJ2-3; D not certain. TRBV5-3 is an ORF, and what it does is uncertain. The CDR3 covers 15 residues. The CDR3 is CASSFFVSDADTQYF. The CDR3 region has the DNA TGTGCCAGCAGCTTCTTTGTGTCCGACGCAGATACGCAGTATTTT.

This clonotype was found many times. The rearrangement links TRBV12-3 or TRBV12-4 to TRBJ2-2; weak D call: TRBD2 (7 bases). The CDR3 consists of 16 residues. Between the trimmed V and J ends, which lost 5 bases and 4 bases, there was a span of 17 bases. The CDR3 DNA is TGTGCCAGCAGTCCAGGGGAGGGGCCAAGCACCGGGGAGCTGTTTTTT. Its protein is CASSPGEGPSTGELFF.

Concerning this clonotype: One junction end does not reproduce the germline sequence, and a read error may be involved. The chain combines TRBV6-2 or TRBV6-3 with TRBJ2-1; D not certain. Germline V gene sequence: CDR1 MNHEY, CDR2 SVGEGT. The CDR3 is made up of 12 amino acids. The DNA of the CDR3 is TGTGCCGGCAGTTACCCGGGCGGATTAGCAGTCTTC. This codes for CAGSYPGGLAVF.

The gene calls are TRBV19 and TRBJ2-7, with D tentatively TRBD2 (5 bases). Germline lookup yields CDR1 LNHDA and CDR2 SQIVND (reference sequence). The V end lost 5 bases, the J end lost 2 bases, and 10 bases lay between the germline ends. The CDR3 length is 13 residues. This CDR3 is CASSVTTTYEQYF. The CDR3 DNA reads TGTGCCAGTAGTGTGACTACTACCTACGAGCAGTACTTC.

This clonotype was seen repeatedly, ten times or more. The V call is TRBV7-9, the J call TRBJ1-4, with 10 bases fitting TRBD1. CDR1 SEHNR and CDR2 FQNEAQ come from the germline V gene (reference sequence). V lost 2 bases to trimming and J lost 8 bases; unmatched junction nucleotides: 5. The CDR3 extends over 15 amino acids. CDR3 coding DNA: TGTGCCAGCAGCTTATCTGGGACAGGGGACGAAAAACTGTTTTTT. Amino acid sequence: CASSLSGTGDEKLFF.

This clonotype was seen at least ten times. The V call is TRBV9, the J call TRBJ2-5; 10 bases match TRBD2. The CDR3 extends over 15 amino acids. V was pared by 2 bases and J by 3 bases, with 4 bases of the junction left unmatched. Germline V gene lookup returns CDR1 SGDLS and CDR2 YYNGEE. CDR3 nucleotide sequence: TGTGCCAGCAGCGTCGTGGGACTAGCGAAAGAGACCCAGTACTTC. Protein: CASSVVGLAKETQYF.

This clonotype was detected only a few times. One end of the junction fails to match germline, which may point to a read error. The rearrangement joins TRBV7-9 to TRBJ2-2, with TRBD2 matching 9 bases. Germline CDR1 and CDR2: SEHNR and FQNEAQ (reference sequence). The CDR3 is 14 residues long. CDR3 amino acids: CASSFSGRSGKLFF. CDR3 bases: TGTGCCAGCAGCTTTAGCGGGAGATCCGGGAAGCTGTTTTTT.

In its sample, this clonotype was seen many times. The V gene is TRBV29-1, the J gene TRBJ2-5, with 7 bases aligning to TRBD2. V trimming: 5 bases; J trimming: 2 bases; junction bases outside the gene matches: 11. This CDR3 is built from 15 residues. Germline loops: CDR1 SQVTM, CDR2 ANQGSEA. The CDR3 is CSVQESGATQETQYF. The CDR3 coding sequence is TGCAGCGTTCAGGAAAGCGGGGCGACACAAGAGACCCAGTACTTC.

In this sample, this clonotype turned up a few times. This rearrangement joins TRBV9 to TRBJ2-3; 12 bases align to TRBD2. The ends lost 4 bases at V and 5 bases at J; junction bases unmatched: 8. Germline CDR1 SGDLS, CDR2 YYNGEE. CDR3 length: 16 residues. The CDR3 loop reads CASSPRLAGDVDTQYF. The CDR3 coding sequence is TGTGCCAGCAGCCCGCGACTAGCGGGAGATGTAGATACGCAGTATTTT.

The CDR3 sequence is CATSEPASGNTGELFF. CDR3 DNA: TGTGCCACCAGTGAACCAGCTAGCGGGAACACCGGGGAGCTGTTTTTT. The V gene is TRBV24-1, the J gene TRBJ2-2, with TRBD2 matching 7 bases. V trimming: 4 bases; J trimming: 1 base; junction bases outside the gene matches: 5. This CDR3 has 16 amino acids. Germline CDR1 and CDR2: KGHDR and SFDVKD.

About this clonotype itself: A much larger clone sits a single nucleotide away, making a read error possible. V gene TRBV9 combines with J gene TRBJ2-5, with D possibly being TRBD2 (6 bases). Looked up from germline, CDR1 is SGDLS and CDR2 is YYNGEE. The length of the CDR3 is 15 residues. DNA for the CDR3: TGTGTCAGCAGCCCGGGAGTAACAGGCCAAGAGACCCAGTACTTC. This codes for CVSSPGVTGQETQYF.

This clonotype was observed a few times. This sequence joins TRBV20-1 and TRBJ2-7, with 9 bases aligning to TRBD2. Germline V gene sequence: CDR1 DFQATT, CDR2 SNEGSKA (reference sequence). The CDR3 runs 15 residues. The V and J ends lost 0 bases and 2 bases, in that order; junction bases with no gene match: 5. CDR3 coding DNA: TGCAGTGCTAGAGATAGGCTAGCGGGGACCTACGAGCAGTACTTC. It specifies CSARDRLAGTYEQYF.

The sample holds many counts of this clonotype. The CDR3 nucleotides read TGCAGTGCTATGGGGCTAGCGGCGTCCTACGAGCAGTACTTC. It yields the protein CSAMGLAASYEQYF. The rearrangement joins TRBV20-1 to TRBJ2-7; 7 bases line up with TRBD2. Germline CDR1 reads DFQATT; CDR2 reads SNEGSKA (reference sequence). The CDR3 contains 14 residues. Trimming removed 4 bases from V and 1 base from J; junction bases left unmatched: 7.

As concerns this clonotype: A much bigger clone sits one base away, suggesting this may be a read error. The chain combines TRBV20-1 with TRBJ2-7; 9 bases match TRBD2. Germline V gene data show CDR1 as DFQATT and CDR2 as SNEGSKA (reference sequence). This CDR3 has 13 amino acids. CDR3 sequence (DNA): TGCAGTGGCGGGCCTAGCGGGATCTCCCAACCTACTTTC. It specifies CSGGPSGISQPTF.

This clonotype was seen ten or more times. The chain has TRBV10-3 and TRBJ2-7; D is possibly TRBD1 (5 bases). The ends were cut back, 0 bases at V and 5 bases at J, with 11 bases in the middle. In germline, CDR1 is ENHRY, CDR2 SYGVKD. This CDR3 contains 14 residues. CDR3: CAISESRQNHEQYF. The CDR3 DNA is TGTGCCATCAGTGAGTCTAGACAGAACCACGAGCAGTACTTC.

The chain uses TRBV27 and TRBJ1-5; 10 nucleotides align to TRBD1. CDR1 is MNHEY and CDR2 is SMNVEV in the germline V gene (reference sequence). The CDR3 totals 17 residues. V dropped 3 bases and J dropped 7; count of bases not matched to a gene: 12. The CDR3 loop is CASSLYTTGGLLQPQHF. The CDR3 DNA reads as TGTGCCAGCAGTTTGTATACGACAGGGGGCCTACTGCAGCCCCAGCATTTT.

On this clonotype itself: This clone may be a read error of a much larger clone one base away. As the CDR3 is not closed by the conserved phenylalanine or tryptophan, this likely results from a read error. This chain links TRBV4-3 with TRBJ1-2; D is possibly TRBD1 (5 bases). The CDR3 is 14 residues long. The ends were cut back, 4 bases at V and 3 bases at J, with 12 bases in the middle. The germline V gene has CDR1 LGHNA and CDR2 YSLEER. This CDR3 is CASSRTRGDYGYTI. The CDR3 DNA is TGCGCCAGCAGCCGAACGCGAGGGGACTATGGCTACACCATC.

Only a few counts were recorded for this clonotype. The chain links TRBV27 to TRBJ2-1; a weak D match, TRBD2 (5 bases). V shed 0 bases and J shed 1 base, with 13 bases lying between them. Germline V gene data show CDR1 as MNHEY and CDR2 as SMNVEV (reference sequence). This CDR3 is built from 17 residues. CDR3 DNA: TGTGCCAGCAGTTTATCGCCGGGGAACCCTTCCTACAATGAGCAGTTCTTC. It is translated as CASSLSPGNPSYNEQFF.

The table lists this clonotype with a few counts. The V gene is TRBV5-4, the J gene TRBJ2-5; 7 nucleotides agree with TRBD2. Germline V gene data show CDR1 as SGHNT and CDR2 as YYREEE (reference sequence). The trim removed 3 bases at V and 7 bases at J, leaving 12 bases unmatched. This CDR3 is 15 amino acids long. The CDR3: CASSSPQRGLGTQYF. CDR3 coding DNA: TGTGCCAGCAGCTCCCCCCAGCGGGGCTTAGGGACCCAGTACTTC.

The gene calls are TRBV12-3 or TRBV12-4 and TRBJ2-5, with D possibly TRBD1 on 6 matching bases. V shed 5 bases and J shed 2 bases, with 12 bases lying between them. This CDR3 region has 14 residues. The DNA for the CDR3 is TGTGCCAGCAGTGGTCCGGGACAACAAGAGACCCAGTACTTC. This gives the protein CASSGPGQQETQYF.

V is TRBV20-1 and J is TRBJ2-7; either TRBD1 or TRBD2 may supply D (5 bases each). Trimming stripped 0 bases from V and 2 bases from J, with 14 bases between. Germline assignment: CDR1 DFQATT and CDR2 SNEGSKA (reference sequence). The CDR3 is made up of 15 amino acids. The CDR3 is CSARDLGRSPYEQYF. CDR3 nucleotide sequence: TGCAGTGCTAGAGATTTGGGACGGAGCCCCTACGAGCAGTACTTC.

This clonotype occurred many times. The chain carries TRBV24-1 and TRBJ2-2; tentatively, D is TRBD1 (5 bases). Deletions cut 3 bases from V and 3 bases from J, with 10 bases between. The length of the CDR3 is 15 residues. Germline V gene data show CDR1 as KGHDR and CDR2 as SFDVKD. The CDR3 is CATSDREQDTGELFF. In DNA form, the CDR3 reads TGTGCCACCAGTGATAGGGAACAGGACACCGGGGAGCTGTTTTTT.

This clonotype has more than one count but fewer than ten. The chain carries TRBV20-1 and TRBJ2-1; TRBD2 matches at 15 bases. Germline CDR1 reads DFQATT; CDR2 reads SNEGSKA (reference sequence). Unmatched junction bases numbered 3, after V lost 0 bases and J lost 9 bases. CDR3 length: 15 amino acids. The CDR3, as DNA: TGCAGTGCTAGAGATGGGACTAGCGGGAGGCCTGAGCAGTTCTTC. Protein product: CSARDGTSGRPEQFF.

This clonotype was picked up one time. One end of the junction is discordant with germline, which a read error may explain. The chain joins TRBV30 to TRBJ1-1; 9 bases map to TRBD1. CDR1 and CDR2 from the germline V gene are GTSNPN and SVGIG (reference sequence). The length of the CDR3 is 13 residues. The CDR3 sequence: CACTGGLGTEASF. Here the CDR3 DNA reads TGTGCCTGTACAGGGGGCTTGGGCACTGAAGCTTCCTTT.

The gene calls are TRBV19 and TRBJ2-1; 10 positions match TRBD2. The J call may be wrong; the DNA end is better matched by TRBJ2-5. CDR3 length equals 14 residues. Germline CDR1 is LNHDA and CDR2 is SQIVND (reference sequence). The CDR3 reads CASSIGSGRWAQYF. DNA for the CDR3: TGTGCCAGTAGTATCGGTAGCGGGAGGTGGGCCCAGTACTTC.